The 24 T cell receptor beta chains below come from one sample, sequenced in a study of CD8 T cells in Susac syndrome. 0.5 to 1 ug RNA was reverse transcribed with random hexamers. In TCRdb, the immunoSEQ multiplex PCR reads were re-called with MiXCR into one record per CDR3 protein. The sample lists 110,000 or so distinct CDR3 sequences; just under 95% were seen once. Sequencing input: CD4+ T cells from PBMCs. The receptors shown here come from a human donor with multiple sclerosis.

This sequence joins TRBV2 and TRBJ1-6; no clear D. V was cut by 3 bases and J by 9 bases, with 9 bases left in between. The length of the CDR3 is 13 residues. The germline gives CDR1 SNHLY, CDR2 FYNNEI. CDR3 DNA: TGTGCCAGCAGTGACAGGTGGGCTTCACCCCTCCACTTT. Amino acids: CASSDRWASPLHF.

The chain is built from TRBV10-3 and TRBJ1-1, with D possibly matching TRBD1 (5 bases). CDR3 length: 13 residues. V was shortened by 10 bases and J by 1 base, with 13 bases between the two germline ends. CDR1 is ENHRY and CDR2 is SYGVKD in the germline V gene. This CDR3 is CATLGTWNTEAFF. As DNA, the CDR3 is TGTGCCACGCTAGGGACTTGGAACACTGAAGCTTTCTTT.

The CDR3 reads CASSSLGGGTTEAFF. The CDR3 DNA reads TGCGCCAGCAGCTCCCTTGGAGGGGGAACGACTGAAGCTTTCTTT. The V gene is TRBV5-1, the J gene TRBJ1-1; weak D call: TRBD1 (6 bases). With 3 bases removed from V and 5 bases from J, the gap between germline ends came to 17 bases. The germline gives CDR1 SGHRS, CDR2 YFSETQ. The CDR3 sequence is 15 residues long.

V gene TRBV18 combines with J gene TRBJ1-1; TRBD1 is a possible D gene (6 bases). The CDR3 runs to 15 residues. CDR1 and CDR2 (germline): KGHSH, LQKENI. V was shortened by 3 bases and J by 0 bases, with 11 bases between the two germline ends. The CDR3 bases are TGTGCCAGCTCACCGGACAGAACTTTGAACACTGAAGCTTTCTTT. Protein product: CASSPDRTLNTEAFF.

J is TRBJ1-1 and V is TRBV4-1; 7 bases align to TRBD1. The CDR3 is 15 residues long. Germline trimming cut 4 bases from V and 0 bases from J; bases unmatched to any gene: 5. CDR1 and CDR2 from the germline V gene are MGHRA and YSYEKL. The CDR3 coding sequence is TGCGCCAGCAGCCGACTGACAGGGTTGAACACTGAAGCTTTCTTT. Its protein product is CASSRLTGLNTEAFF.

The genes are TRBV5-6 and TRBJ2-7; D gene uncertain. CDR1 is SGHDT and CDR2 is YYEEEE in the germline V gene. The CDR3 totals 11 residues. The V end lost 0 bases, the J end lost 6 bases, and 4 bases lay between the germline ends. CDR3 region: CASSLAGEQYF. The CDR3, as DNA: TGTGCCAGCAGCTTGGCTGGCGAGCAGTACTTC. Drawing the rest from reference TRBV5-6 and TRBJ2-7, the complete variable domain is DAGVTQSPTHLIKTRGQQVTLRCSPKSGHDTVSWYQQALGQGPQFIFQYYEEEERQRGNFPDRFSGHQFPNYSSELNVNALLLGDSALYLCASSLAGEQYFGPGTRLTVT.

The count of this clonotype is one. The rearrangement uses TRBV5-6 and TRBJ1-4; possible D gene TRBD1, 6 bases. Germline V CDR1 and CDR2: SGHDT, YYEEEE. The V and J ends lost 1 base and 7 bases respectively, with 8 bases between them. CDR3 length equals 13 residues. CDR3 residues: CASSLTGSEKLFF. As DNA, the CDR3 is TGTGCCAGCAGCTTGACAGGGAGTGAAAAACTGTTTTTT.

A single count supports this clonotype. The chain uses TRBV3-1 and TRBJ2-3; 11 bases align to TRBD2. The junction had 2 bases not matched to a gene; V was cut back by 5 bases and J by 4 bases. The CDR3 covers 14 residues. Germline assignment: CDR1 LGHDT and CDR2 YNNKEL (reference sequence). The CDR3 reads CASSSGLAADTQYF. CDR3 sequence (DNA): TGTGCCAGCAGCTCGGGACTAGCGGCAGATACGCAGTATTTT.

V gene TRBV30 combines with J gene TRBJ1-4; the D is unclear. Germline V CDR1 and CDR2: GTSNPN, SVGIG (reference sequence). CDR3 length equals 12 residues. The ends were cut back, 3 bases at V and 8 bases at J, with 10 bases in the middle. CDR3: CAWSHLREKLFF. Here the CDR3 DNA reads TGTGCCTGGAGCCACTTGAGGGAAAAACTGTTTTTT.

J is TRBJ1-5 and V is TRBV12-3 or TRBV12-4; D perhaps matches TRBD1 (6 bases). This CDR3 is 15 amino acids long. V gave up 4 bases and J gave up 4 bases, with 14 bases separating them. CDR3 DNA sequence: TGTGCCAGCAGTTCACTCCAGGACAGAAATCAGCCCCAGCATTTT. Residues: CASSSLQDRNQPQHF.

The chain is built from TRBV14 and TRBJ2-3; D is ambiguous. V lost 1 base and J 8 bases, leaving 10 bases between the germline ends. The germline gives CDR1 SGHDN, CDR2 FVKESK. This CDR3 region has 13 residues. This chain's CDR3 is CASSQVLLSTQYF. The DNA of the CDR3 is TGTGCCAGCAGCCAAGTGTTATTGAGTACGCAGTATTTT.

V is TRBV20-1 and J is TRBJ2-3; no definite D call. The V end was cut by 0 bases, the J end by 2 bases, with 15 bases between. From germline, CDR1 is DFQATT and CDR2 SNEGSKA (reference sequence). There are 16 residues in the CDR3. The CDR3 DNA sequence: TGCAGTGCTAGAGATGGAGCAGGTCTAGACACAGATACGCAGTATTTT. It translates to CSARDGAGLDTDTQYF.

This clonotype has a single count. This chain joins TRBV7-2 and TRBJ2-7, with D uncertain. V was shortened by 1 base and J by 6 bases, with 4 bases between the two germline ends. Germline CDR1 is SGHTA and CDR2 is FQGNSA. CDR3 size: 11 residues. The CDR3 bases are TGTGCCAGCAGCTTAGTAGCCGAGCAGTACTTC. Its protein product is CASSLVAEQYF.

CDR3: CASSRSRDSYEQYF. The CDR3 DNA is TGTGCCAGCAGCCGAAGCCGGGACTCCTACGAGCAGTACTTC. The V gene is TRBV14, the J gene TRBJ2-7, with D possibly being TRBD2 (5 bases). The CDR3 spans 14 residues. In germline, CDR1 is SGHDN, CDR2 FVKESK. The germline V and J ends were trimmed by 4 bases and 0 bases, with 10 bases remaining between them.

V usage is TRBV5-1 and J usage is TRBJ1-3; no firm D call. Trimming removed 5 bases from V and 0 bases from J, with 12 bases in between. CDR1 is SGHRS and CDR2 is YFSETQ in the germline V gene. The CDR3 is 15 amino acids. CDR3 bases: TGCGCCAGCAGGCAAGGCGGCGACTCTGGAAACACCATATATTTT. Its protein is CASRQGGDSGNTIYF.

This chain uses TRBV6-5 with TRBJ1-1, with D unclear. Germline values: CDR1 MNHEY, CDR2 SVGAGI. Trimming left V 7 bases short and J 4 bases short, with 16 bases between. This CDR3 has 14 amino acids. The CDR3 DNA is TGTGCCAGCACCGCAAACCGGGTGGGCACTGAAGCTTTCTTT. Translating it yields CASTANRVGTEAFF.

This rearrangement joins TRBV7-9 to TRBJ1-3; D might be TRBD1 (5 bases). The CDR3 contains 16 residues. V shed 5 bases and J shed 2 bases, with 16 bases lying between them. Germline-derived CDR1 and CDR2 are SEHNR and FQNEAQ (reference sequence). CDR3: CASSRQTQGAGNTIYF. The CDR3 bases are TGTGCCAGCAGCCGCCAAACCCAGGGAGCTGGAAACACCATATATTTT.

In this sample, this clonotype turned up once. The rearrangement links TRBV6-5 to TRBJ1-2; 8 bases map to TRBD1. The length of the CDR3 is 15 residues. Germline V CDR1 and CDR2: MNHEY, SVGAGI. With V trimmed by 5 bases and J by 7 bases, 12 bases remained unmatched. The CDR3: CASSPRTGHRPGYTF. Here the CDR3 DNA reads TGTGCCAGCAGTCCGAGGACAGGGCATCGACCTGGCTACACCTTC.

The CDR3 region has the DNA TGTGCCAGCAGTTTCTTCAATGAGCAGTTCTTC. This encodes CASSFFNEQFF. The V gene is TRBV12-3 or TRBV12-4, the J gene TRBJ2-1; D remains unclear. The CDR3 has 11 amino acids. V lost 3 bases to trimming and J lost 6 bases, with 3 bases between them.

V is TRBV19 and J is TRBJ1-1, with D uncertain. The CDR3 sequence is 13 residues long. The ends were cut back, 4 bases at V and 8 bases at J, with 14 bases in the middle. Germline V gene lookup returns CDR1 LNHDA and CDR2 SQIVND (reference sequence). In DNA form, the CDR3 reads TGTGCCAGTAGTACCAACCCGAAAACCGAAGCTTTCTTT. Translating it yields CASSTNPKTEAFF.

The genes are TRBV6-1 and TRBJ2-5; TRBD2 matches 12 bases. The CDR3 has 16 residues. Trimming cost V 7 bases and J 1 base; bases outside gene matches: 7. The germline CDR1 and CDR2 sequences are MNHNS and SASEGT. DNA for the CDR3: TGTGCCAGCACCTCACTAGCGGGGGGACTCCAAGAGACCCAGTACTTC. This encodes CASTSLAGGLQETQYF.

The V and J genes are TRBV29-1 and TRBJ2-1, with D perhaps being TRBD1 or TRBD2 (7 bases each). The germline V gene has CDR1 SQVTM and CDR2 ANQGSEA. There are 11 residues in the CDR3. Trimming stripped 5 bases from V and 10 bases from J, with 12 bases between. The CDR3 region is CSVNRGLEQFF. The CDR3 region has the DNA TGCAGCGTTAACAGGGGACTAGAGCAGTTCTTC.

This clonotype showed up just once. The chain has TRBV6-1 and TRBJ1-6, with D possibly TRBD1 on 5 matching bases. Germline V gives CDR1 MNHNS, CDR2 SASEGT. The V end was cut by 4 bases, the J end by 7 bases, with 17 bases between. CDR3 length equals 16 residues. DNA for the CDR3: TGTGCCAGCAGTGGTCTCGCGGGGGTAAAAAATTCACCCCTCCACTTT. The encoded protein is CASSGLAGVKNSPLHF.

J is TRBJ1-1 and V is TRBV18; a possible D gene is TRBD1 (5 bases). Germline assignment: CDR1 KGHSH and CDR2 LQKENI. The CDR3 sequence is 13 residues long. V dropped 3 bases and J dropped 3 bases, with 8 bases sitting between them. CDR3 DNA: TGTGCCAGCTCACCGGGGGGGGACACTGAAGCTTTCTTT. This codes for CASSPGGDTEAFF.